This T cell receptor (beta chain) was identified during a study of CD4+ T cells in melanoma. Findings of the study overall: Reportedly, melanoma neoantigen-specific CD4+ T cells showed varied differentiation states. A reported correlation linked neoantigen-specific CD4+ T cells to CD8+, macrophage and B cell function.

For this clone: Its matching antigen is unknown.

Data came from immunoSEQ multiplex PCR; TCRdb stores just in-frame clones and leaves some out. The sample consists of about 50,000 clones, approximately 89% of them appearing once. The origin of this receptor is a human donor with melanoma. Sequenced: peripheral blood.

CDR3 residues: CASSQEAKGGYGYTF. The CDR3 bases are TGTGCCAGCAGCCAAGAGGCGAAAGGCGGCTATGGCTACACCTTC. The V and J genes are TRBV4-2 and TRBJ1-2; no definite D call. Per germline, CDR1 LGHNA and CDR2 YNFKEQ. This CDR3 has 15 amino acids. V was cut by 0 bases and J by 4 bases, with 12 bases left in between.